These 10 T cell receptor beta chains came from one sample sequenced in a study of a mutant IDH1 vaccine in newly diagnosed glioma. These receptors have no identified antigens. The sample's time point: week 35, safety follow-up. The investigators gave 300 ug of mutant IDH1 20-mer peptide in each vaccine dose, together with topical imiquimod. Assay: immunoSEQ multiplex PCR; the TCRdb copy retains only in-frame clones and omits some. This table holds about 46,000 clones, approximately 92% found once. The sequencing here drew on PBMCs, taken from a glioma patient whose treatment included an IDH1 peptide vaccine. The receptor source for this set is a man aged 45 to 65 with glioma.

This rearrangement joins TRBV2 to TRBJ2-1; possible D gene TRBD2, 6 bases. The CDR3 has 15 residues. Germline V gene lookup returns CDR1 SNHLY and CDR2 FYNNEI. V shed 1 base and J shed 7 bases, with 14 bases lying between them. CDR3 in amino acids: CASSEGGRGKNEQFF. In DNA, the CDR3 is TGTGCCAGCAGTGAAGGTGGGCGGGGAAAAAATGAGCAGTTCTTC.

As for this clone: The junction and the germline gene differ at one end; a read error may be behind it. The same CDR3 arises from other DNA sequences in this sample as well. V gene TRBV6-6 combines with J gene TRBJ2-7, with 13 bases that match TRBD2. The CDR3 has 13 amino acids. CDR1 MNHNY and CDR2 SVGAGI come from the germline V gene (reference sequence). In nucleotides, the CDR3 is TGTGCCAGCAGTTATCGGGGACTAGCGGGACAGCACTTT. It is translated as CASSYRGLAGQHF.

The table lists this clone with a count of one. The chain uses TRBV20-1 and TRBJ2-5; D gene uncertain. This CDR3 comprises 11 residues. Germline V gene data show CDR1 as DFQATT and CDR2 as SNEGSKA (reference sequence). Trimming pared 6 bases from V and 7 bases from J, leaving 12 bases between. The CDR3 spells CSARTSRTQYF. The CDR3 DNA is TGCAGTGCACGGACCTCTCGGACCCAGTACTTC.

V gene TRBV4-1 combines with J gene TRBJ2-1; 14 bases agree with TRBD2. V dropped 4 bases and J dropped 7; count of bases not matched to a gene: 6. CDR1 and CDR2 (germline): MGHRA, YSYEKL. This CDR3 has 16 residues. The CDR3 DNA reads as TGCGCCAGCAGCCTGGGACTAGCGGGGGAATGGAATGAGCAGTTCTTC. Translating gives CASSLGLAGEWNEQFF.

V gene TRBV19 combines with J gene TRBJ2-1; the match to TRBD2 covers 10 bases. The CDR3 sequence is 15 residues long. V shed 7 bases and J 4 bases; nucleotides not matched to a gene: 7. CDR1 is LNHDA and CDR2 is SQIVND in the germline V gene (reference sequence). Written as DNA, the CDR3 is TGTGCCAGTACCTTAGCGGGAGGCCCATACAATGAGCAGTTCTTC. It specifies CASTLAGGPYNEQFF. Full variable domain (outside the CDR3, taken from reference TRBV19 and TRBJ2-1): DGGITQSPKYLFRKEGQNVTLSCEQNLNHDAMYWYRQDPGQGLRLIYYSQIVNDFQKGDIAEGYSVSREKKESFPLTVTSAQKNPTAFYLCASTLAGGPYNEQFFGPGTRLTVL.

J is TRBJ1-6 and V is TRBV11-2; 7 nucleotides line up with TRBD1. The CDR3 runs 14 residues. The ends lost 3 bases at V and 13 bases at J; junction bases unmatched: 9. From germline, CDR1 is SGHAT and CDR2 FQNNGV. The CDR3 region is CASSFDRARGPLHF. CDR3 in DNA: TGTGCCAGCAGCTTCGACAGGGCAAGAGGGCCCCTCCACTTT.

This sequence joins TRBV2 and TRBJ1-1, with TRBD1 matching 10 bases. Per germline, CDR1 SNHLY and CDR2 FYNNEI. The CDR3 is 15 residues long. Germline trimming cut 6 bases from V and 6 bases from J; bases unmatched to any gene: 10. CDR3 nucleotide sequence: TGTGCCAGCAGAGCCTACGGACAGGGGGAGTCTGAAGCTTTCTTT. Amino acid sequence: CASRAYGQGESEAFF.

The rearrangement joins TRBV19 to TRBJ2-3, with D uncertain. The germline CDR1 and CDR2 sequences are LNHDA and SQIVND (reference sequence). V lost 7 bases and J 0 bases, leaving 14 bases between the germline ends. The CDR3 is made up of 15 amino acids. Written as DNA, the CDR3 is TGTGCCAGTACCGAAAGGTCCGGGAGCACAGATACGCAGTATTTT. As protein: CASTERSGSTDTQYF.

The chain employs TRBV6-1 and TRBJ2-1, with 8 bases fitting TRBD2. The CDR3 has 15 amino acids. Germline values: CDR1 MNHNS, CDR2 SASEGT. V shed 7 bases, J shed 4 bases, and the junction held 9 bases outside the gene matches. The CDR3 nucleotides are TGTGCCAGCAATTTGGAACTAGCGGTTTACAATGAGCAGTTCTTC. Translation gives CASNLELAVYNEQFF.

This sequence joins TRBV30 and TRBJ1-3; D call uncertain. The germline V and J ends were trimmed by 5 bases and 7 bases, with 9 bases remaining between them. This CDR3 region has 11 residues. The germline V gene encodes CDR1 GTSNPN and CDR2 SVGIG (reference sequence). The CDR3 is CAWADPNTIYF. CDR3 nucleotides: TGTGCCTGGGCGGACCCCAACACCATATATTTT.